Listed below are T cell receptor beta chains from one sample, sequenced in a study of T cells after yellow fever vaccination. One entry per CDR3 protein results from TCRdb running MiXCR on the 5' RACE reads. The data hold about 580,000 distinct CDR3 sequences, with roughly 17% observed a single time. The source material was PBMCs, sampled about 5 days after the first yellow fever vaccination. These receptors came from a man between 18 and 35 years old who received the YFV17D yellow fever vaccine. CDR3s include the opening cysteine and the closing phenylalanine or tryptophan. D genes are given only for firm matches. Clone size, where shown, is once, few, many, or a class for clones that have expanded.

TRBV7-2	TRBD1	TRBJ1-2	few	TGTGCCAGCAGCACAGGGGCAGCGCCTGGCTACACCTTC	CASSTGAAPGYTF
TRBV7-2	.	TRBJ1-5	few	TGTGCCAGCAGCTCCCTAATCGGGGGGCCTCAGCCCCAGCATTTT	CASSSLIGGPQPQHF
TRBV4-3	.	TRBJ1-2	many	TGCGCCAGCAGCCAGGACGACAGCACCTATGGCTACACCTTC	CASSQDDSTYGYTF
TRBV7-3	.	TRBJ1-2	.	TGTGCCAGCAGCCCCAATACAGAAAAATATGGCTACACCTTC	CASSPNTEKYGYTF
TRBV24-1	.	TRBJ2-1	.	TGTGCCACCAAACCGAGAGGGTCAAGAGGGGCCGATGAGCAGTTCTTC	CATKPRGSRGADEQFF
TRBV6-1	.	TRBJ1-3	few	TGTGCCAGCAGCGAGGGACCTACGAACTCTGGAAACACCATATATTTT	CASSEGPTNSGNTIYF
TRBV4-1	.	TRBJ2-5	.	TGCGCCAGCAGCCATGCAGGGCCAGAGACCCAGTACTTC	CASSHAGPETQYF
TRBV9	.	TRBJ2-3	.	TGTGCCAGCAGCGTAGAGACGGCGACTAGCACAGATACGCAGTATTTT	CASSVETATSTDTQYF
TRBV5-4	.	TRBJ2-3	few	TGTGCAGCCCGTACTACCAGCACAGATACGCAGTATTTT	CAARTTSTDTQYF
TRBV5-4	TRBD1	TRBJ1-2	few	TGTGCCAGCAGCCCGGGGACAGACCAAGGGGGCTACACCTTC	CASSPGTDQGGYTF
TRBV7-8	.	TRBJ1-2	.	TGTGCCAGCAGTGAAGGTGGGCCTTTCTATGGCTACACCTTC	CASSEGGPFYGYTF
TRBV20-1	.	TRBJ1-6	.	TGCAGCCTCCTACCGAGCTCCTATAATTCACCCCTCCACTTT	CSLLPSSYNSPLHF
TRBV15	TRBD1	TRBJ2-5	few	TGTGCCACCAGCAGACACTCCGGGACAGGGGAGGAGACCCAGTACTTC	CATSRHSGTGEETQYF
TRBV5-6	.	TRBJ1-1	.	TGTGCCAGCAGCGTGGGAGTTGAAGCTTTCTTT	CASSVGVEAFF
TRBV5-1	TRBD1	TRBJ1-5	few	TGCGCCAGCAGCCCGGTCCCGGGACAGGGGGTTACGCAGCCCCAGCATTTT	CASSPVPGQGVTQPQHF
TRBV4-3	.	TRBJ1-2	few	TGCGCCAGCAGCCAAAATGAGTTGGGGGCCTATGGCTACACCTTC	CASSQNELGAYGYTF
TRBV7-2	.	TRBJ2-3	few	TGTGCCAGCAGCTTAGTATGGGGGGATACGCAGTATTTT	CASSLVWGDTQYF
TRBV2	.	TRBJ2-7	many	TGTGCCAGCAGTCAAAGCCTGTCCTACGAGCAGTACTTC	CASSQSLSYEQYF
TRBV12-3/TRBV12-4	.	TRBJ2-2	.	TGTGCCAGCAGTCCCCAGTTGAACACCGGGGAGCTGTTTTTT	CASSPQLNTGELFF
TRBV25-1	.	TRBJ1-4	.	TGTGCCAGCAGTGTATGGGCGGCTAATGAAAAACTGTTTTTT	CASSVWAANEKLFF
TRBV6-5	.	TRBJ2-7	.	TGTGCCAGCAGTTGGGAACAGGGCGAGCAGTACTTC	CASSWEQGEQYF
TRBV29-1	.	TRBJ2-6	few	TGCAGCGTGGGGACGGGCTCTGGGGCCAACGTCCTGACTTTC	CSVGTGSGANVLTF